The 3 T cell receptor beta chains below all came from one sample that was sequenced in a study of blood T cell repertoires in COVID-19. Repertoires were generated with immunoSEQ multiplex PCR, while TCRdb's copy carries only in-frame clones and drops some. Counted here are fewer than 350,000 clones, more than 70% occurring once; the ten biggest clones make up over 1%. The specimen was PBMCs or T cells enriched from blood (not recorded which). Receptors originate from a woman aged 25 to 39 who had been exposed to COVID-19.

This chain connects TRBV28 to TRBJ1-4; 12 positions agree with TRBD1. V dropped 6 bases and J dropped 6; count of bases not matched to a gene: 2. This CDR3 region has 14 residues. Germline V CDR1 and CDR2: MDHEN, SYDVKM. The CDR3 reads CASRRDRGHEKLFF. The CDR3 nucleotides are TGTGCCAGCAGGAGGGACAGGGGGCATGAAAAACTGTTTTTT. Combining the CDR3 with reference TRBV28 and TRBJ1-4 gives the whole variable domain DVKVTQSSRYLVKRTGEKVFLECVQDMDHENMFWYRQDPGLGLRLIYFSYDVKMKEKGDIPEGYSVSREKKERFSLILESASTNQTSMYLCASRRDRGHEKLFFGSGTQLSVL.

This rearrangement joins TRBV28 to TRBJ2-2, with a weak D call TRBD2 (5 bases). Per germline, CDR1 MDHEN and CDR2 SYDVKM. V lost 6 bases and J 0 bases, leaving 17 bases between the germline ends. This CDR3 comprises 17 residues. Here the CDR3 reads CASSRRLARPNTGELFF. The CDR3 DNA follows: TGTGCCAGCAGCAGGAGGTTAGCGAGACCGAACACCGGGGAGCTGTTTTTT.

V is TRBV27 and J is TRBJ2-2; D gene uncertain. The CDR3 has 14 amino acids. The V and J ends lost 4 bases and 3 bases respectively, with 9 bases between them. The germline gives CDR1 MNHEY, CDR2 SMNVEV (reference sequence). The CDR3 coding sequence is TGTGCCAGCAGTTCCCCACTACACACCGGGGAGCTGTTTTTT. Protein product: CASSSPLHTGELFF.